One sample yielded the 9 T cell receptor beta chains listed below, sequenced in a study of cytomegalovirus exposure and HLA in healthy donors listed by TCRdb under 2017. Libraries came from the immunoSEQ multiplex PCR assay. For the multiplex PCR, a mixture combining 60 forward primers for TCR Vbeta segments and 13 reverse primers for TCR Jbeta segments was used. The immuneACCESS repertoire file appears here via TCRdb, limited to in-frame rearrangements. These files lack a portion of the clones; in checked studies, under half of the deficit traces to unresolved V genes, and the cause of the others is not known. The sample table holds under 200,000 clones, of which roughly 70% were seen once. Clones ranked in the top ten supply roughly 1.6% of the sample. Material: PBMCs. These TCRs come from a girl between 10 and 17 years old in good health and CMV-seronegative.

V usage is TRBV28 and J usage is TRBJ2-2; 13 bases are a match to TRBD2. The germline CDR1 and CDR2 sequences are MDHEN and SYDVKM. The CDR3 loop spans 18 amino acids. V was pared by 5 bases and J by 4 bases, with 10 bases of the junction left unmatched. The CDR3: CASSPPLAGGPVTGELFF. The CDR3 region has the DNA TGTGCCAGCAGTCCGCCACTAGCGGGGGGGCCAGTCACCGGGGAGCTGTTTTTT.

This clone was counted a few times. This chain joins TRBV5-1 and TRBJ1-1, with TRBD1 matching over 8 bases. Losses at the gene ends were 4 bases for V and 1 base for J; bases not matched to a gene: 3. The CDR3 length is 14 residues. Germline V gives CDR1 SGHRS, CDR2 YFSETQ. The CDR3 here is CASSGTGWNTEAFF. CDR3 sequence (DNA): TGCGCCAGCAGCGGGACAGGATGGAACACTGAAGCTTTCTTT.

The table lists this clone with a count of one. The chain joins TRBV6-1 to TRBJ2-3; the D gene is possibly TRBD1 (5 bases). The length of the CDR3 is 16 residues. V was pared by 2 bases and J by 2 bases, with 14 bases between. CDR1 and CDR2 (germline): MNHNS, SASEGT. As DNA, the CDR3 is TGTGCCAGCAGTGAAAAGGGGTCGATAATCACAGATACGCAGTATTTT. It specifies CASSEKGSIITDTQYF.

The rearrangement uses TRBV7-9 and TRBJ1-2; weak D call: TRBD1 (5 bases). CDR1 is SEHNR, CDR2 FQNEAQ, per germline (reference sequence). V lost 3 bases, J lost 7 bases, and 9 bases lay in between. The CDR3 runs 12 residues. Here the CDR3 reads CASSLSGGGYTF. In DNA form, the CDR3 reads TGTGCCAGCAGCTTGTCGGGGGGTGGCTACACCTTC.

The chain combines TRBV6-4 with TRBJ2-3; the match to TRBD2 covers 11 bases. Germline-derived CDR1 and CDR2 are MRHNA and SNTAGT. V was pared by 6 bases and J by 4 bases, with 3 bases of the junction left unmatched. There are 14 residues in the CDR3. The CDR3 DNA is TGTGCCAGCAGCCCTAGCGGGGGGCCAGATACGCAGTATTTT. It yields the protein CASSPSGGPDTQYF.

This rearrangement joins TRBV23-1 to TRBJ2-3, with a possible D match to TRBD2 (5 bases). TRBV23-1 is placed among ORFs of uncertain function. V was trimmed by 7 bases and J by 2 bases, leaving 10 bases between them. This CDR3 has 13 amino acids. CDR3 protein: CASTGTHTDTQYF. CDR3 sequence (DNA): TGCGCCAGCACGGGAACCCACACAGATACGCAGTATTTT.

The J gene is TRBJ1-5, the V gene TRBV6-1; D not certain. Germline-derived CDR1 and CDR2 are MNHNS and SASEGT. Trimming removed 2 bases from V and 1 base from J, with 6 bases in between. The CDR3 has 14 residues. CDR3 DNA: TGTGCCAGCAGTGAACGGGAGAGCAATCAGCCCCAGCATTTT. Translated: CASSERESNQPQHF.

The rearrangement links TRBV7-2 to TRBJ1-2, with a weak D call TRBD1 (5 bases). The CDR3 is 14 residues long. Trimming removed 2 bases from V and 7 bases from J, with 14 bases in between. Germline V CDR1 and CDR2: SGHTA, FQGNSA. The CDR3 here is CASSLYYRMSGYTF. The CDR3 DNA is TGTGCCAGCAGCTTATACTACAGGATGTCTGGCTACACCTTC.

DNA of the CDR3: TGTGCCAGCAGCTTAGGACAGGGAAGGTATAATTCACCCCTCCACTTT. It encodes CASSLGQGRYNSPLHF. The V call is TRBV11-2, the J call TRBJ1-6; TRBD1 matches 7 bases. V dropped 1 base and J dropped 4; count of bases not matched to a gene: 4. The germline V gene encodes CDR1 SGHAT and CDR2 FQNNGV. There are 16 residues in the CDR3.